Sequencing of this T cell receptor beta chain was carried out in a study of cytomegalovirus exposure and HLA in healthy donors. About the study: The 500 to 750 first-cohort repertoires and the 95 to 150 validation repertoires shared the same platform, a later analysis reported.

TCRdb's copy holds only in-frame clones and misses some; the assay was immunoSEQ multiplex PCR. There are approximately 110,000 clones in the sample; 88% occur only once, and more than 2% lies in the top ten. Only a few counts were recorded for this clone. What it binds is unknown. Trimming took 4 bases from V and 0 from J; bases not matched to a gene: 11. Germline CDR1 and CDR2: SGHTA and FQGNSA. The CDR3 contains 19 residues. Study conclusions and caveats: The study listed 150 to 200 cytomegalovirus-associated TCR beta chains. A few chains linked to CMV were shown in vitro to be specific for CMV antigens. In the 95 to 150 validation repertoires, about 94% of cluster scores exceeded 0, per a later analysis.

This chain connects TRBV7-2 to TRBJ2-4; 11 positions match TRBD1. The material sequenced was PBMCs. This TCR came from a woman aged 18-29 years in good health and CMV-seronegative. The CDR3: CASSSGQGAGAQAKNIQYF. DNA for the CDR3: TGTGCCAGCAGCTCCGGACAGGGGGCGGGCGCCCAAGCCAAAAACATTCAGTACTTC.